This T cell receptor beta chain was recovered during a study of blood T cell repertoires in COVID-19. Study details: The analysed material was cDNA or gDNA that came from T cells, B-cell-depleted T cells, or PBMCs.

Produced via immunoSEQ multiplex PCR; TCRdb's table is partial and in-frame only. The sample has about 250,000 clones, 80% to 90% seen once; the top ten hold around 1.4%. V was clipped by 7 bases and J by 3 bases; unmatched bases: 5. CDR1 and CDR2 from the germline V gene are SQVTM and ANQGSEA. This CDR3 is 13 amino acids long. The sample consisted of peripheral blood. The origin of this receptor is a man older than 75 with acute or convalescent COVID-19. The chain joins TRBV29-1 to TRBJ2-3; 9 nucleotides line up with TRBD1. The CDR3 DNA is TGCAGCGCCGATGGACAGGGGACAGATACGCAGTATTTT. Protein sequence: CSADGQGTDTQYF.